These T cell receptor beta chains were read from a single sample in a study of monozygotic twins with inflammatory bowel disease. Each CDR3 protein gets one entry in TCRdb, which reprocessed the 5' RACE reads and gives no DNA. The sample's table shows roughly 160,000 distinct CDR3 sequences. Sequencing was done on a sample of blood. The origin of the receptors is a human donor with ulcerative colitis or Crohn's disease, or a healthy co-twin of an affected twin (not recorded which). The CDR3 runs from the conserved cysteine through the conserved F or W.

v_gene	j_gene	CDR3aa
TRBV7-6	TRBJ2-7	CASSLSSGTSGRGEQYF
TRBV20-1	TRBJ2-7	CSARGQENYEQYF
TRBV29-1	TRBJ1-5	CSVGEGNQPQHF
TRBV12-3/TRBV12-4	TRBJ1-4	CASSPQLAREKLFF
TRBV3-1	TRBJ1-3	CASTASPGGNTIYF
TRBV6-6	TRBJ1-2	CASSGVGFFGYTF
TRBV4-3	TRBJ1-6	CASSQDRINNSPLHF
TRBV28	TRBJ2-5	CASSTNFETQYF
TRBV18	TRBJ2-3	CASTRRETGATDTQYF
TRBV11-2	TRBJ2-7	CASSLVWGASGSNYEQYF
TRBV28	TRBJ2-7	CASSTDRPYEQYF
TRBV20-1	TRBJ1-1	CSARGPAGHTEAFF
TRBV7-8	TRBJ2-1	CASSRAASTQSYNEQFF
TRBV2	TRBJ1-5	CASKGQRNQPQHF
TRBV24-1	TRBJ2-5	CATSDSQATIPQETQYF
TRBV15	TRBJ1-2	CATSRDANKGLSDTF
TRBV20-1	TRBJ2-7	CSAPRSGRWHEQYF
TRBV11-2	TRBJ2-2	CASSLAAGGPTGELFF
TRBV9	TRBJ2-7	CASSVAGGNNEQYF
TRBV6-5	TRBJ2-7	CASSLGLRDEQYF
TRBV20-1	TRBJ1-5	CSVRPTANQPQHF
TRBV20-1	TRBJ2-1	CSAPRGEFYNEQFF
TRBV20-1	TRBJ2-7	CSANGESSYEQYF
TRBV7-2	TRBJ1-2	CASSLTFGTGKYGYTF
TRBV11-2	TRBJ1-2	CASSLERGQNYGYTF
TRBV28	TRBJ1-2	CASSFTGIIGYTF
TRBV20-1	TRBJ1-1	CSARTPNTEAFF
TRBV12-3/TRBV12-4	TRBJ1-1	CASSPPDRVNTEAFF
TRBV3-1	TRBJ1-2	CASSNRVVGDYGYTF
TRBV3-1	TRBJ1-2	CASSQLGYGYTF
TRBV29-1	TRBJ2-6	CSATAAGANVLTF
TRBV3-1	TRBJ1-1	CASSQDGIMNTEAFF
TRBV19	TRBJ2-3	CASSIKSRDAQYF
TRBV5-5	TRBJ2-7	CASSTRTVPYEQYF
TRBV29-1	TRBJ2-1	CSVQAGQGIYNEQFF
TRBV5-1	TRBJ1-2	CASSPQGADYGYTF
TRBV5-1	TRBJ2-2	CASSQNFHSGELFF
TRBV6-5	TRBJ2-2	CAARGGTGELFF
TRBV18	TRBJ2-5	CASSTQETQYF
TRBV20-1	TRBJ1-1	CSASGRLNTEAFF
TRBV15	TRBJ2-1	CATSSPPTRSSYNEQFF
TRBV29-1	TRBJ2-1	CSVDLLASDEQFF
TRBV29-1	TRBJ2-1	CSVGLRAIDEQFF
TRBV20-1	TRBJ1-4	CSARDYVVTNEKLFF
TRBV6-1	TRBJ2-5	CATSTSGLQETQYF
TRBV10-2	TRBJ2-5	CASSEWGPGETQYF
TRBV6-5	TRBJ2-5	CASSYRLSPASGQETQYF
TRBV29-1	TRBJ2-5	CSVAGTTSETQYF